This T cell receptor (beta chain) was identified in a study of cytomegalovirus exposure and HLA in healthy donors (dated by TCRdb to the late 2010s). Study-wide context: An earlier analysis of about 530 of the donors reported approximately 260 Gb of sequence data and 117 million unique TCR beta sequences obtained from roughly 180 million T cells. Around 330 gigabases of sequencing data and about 92 million unique TCR sequences made up an early release that covered several hundred HLA-typed donors. To decide whether each TCR beta V gene segment behaved as functional or pseudogenic, an earlier analysis of some 570 of the donors relied on high-throughput TCR beta sequencing. Typing coverage varied by locus: roughly 620-640 donors for A, B, C, DRB1 and DQB1; 522 for DQA1; around 570 for DPA1; approximately 470 for DPB1. Several DR-DQ haplotypes were handled as single units for association and clustering, since linkage in the cohort was strong. To study patterns of TCR occurrence, a later analysis re-analyzed previously published TCR beta repertoires from around 660 donors and added high-resolution HLA genotyping. To predict cytomegalovirus infection status, the study brought together high-throughput TCR immunosequencing, statistical association of individual TCRs with disease status, and machine learning. Across around 400 genotyped donors of the cohort, an average of roughly 250,000 unique TCR beta nucleotide sequences per donor were sequenced, and roughly a sixth of those sequences were non-productive. The study aimed to test whether signatures of past pathogen exposure could be identified by cataloging public T cell receptors. Every discovery cohort repertoire had been produced on one sequencing platform. Donor age, sex, ethnicity and CMV serostatus were collected together with the repertoire data. The study profiled the T cell repertoires of under 700 subjects by immunosequencing and related them to cytomegalovirus serostatus. A later genetic analysis took genome-wide SNP genotypes for about three fifths of the roughly 700 donors and used that subset as a discovery cohort. HLA typing covered class I and class II loci at four-digit resolution. Rather than drawing on any new phenotypic data, the later analysis identified candidate immune exposures from TCR beta sequences and the way those sequences occurred across donors. The genetic ancestry cluster associated with self-reported Caucasian donors included 81% of the roughly 400 genotyped donors. In addition to the first cohort of 650 to 800 subjects, a separate validation cohort of 130 or so different subjects was used.

With respect to this clone: Which antigen it targets is not known. Per-base qualities were not stored, and no clone one base away is much larger.

The library was built by means of the immunoSEQ multiplex PCR assay. A mixture of 60 forward primers for TCR Vbeta segments and 13 reverse primers for TCR Jbeta segments was used in the multiplex PCR. The CDR3 region of rearranged TCR beta genes was amplified from genomic DNA with a multiplex PCR assay. The amplified TCR beta libraries were sequenced on the Illumina HiSeq System as 87-base-pair reads. The authors' pipeline ran thus. In a later analysis, some 80 million unique TCR beta chains were counted across the roughly 670 repertoires, and around 11 million of these chains were shared by at least two donors. To remove PCR and sequencing errors, raw reads were error-corrected and collapsed into unique sequences using a nearest-neighbor algorithm that merged closely related sequences. V, D and J gene segments were assigned by aligning CDR3 sequences to IMGT reference sequences. Each retained sequence needed at least a six-nucleotide match to both a V gene segment and a J gene segment. Rearrangements were called productive when the CDR3 lacked stop codons and stayed in frame with V and J; all others were non-productive. Following IMGT convention, CDR3 was defined as the stretch from the second conserved V-encoded cysteine up to the conserved J-encoded phenylalanine. Sequences without an unambiguous match to a single V gene segment were excluded from the earlier analysis of 450 to 750 of the donors. An earlier analysis of several hundred of the donors classified V segments as functional when productive rearrangements were above 56.7% and as segregating when the standard deviation between donors was above 5%. A statistical classification framework was built for diagnosing cytomegalovirus status from the catalog of TCR beta chain sequences. V and J gene assignment, in a later analysis, came from comparing TCR nucleotide sequences with IMGT/GENE-DB human TR gene sequences. Using the TCRdist pipeline, a later analysis assigned CDR3 sequences along with most-parsimonious VDJ recombination scenarios. In a later analysis, every TCR beta chain was defined by the combination of its CDR3 amino acid sequence and its V-gene family, and reads without a unique V-gene family were dropped. As a way to deal with suspected cross-contamination and a sequencing artifact, a later analysis dropped 640 or so nucleotide sequences that were highly shared and had low generation probability. In a later analysis, a clonal expansion index for each public chain was calculated from normalized within-repertoire ranks of inferred template counts. In a later analysis, generation probabilities were computed with a VDJ recombination model fitted to out-of-frame rearrangements, and the resulting probabilities were checked against IGoR. Hypergeometric tests were used in a later analysis to score TCR-TCR, TCR-HLA and TCR-CMV co-occurrence, with a repertoire-size bias correction applied to the TCR pairs. False discovery rates were estimated in a later analysis by permuting HLA or CMV assignments 20 times. In a later analysis, co-occurring TCRs were grouped using DBSCAN, with TCRdist sequence similarity added in when clustering inside HLA-allele-positive subsets. For co-occurrence clustering, repertoires with fewer than 30,000 or more than 120,000 public chains were excluded, along with five or six repertoires with anomalous nucleotide sharing. Entries here come from immuneACCESS through TCRdb and include only in-frame sequences with V and J called. Some clones fail to appear in such tables; in the studies checked, an unresolved V gene covers under half of the shortfall, and the cause of the remainder is unknown. The DNA was the basis for D and trimming; V, J and clone size are from that table. The sample has some 250,000 clones on record, about 81% of them singletons. The top ten constitute 5.4% of the sample.

The cohort consisted of 670 or so healthy bone marrow donors. At the time of sampling, every cohort member was nominally healthy, though immune exposures that went unrecorded were likely present. The donor was CMV seropositive and belonged to the group of about 290 seropositive cohort members. Every donor gave a peripheral blood sample, and the peripheral blood mononuclear cells from that sample were used for TCR beta sequencing. Genomic DNA was extracted from the blood cell samples with the Qiagen DNeasy Blood Extraction Kit. Findings and caveats that apply to the study as a whole: Most TCR sequences were observed very rarely across donors, whereas some public TCRs were present in many individuals. In a later genetic analysis, a missense DCLRE1C variant was associated with V-gene and J-gene trimming of TCR beta chains, and the association was replicated in an independent cohort. Compared with equally common non-associated chains, HLA-associated TCR beta chains in a later analysis were more clonally expanded and had lower generation probabilities. According to a later analysis, parvovirus B19, influenza, CMV and Epstein-Barr virus appeared linked to several top co-occurrence clusters. A further reported finding was that TCR beta sequences accurately predicted the HLA-A and HLA-B alleles for most subjects in the first cohort. Strong co-occurrence of HLA alleles, especially DR and DQ, made assigning TCR associations to individual alleles difficult. Because HLA typing was unavailable for some donors at each locus, only the typed subset was used in association tests. Correlated functional status among segregating V segments might reflect linkage disequilibrium, but an unknown experimental factor could not be ruled out. The presence/absence analyses assumed that sequencing depth was roughly uniform across donors, and that assumption may not be true. In a later analysis, the rate of TCR association differed among HLA loci, with DRB1 alleles having the most associated TCRs and HLA-C alleles having the fewest. CMV serostatus was the only immune exposure information available for the cohort. In an earlier analysis of 587 of the donors, most TCR beta V segments appeared in productive rearrangements about 90% or about 30% of the time, broadly matching IMGT annotations. In this cohort, only TCR beta chains were sequenced, and detectable features were limited by the absence of alpha or paired-chain data. The 87-base-pair reads could not distinguish some IMGT-functional V segments, including TRBV6-2 and TRBV6-3, so those segments were excluded. A cluster of highly shared sequence variants was judged likely to be a technical artifact of the sequencing pipeline. In the study, 150 to 200 TCR beta chains were listed as associated with cytomegalovirus. Because counts were too low, seventeen rarely observed V segments, including chromosome 9 orphons, were excluded from the earlier analysis of under 650 of the donors. Compared with the 666-donor mean, donors in an Asian-associated ancestry cluster had fewer N-insertions in productive TCRs, according to a later genetic analysis. The authors suggested that the approach could potentially be extended to other disease states and immunological phenotypes. Cytomegalovirus status was reported to be diagnosed by the classifier with high specificity and sensitivity in both the original and validation cohorts. A later analysis found that most CMV-associated TCR beta chains appeared HLA-restricted, with HLA associations seemingly driven largely by CMV exposure. Specific HLA alleles were associated with 16,951 TCR beta sequences at a false discovery rate of 0.05 in a later analysis. In vitro tests confirmed that a few of the cytomegalovirus-associated TCR beta chains recognize cytomegalovirus antigens.

CDR1 and CDR2, looked up from the germline V gene (reference sequence), are GTSNPN and SVGIG. A distance of 10 bases separates the germline ends of V and J, which lose 8 bases and 0 bases respectively. The CDR3 runs 12 residues from the cysteine to the phenylalanine. Of the read, only the CDR3 DNA is kept; its 36 bases are in frame from base 1. Sequencing was done on a sample of PBMCs. Rearrangement joined TRBV30 to TRBJ1-1; 6 matching bases give a weak D call of TRBD1. The sequence was collected from a woman between 35 and 50 years old in good health and CMV-seropositive. The CDR3 reads CAGTGMNTEAFF. The sequence in DNA is TGTGCCGGCACAGGGATGAACACTGAAGCTTTCTTT.